One and the same sample provided the 25 T cell receptor beta chains below, sequenced in a study of PD-L1 blockade in urothelial cancer (dated by TCRdb to about 2017). To prepare the library, the immunoSEQ multiplex PCR assay was applied. TCRdb stores this immuneACCESS table with in-frame sequences only. Part of the clones is absent; in the studies checked, under half of the shortfall reflects unresolved V genes, and no reason is known for the rest. Present in this sample are around 100,000 clones, less than 95% of which were seen just once. Of the sample, less than 4.5% falls within the top ten clones. In the paper's terms, the time point label means: peripheral blood 6 weeks after treatment start. This specimen was PBMCs, taken around atezolizumab (anti-PD-L1) treatment. All receptors come from a man aged 60 to 69 with urothelial cancer.

This clone was recorded only once. The chain has TRBV5-1 and TRBJ1-1, with D possibly matching TRBD1 (6 bases). V lost 4 bases, J lost 4 bases, and 17 bases lay in between. Germline lookup yields CDR1 SGHRS and CDR2 YFSETQ. CDR3 length: 15 residues. CDR3 DNA: TGCGCCAGCAGCCCGTCACAGGGTTGGATCACTGAAGCTTTCTTT. As protein: CASSPSQGWITEAFF.

V is TRBV5-4 and J is TRBJ2-1, with 11 positions matching TRBD1. The junction had 11 bases not matched to a gene; V was cut back by 3 bases and J by 9 bases. CDR1 is SGHNT and CDR2 is YYREEE in the germline V gene (reference sequence). This CDR3 is 16 amino acids long. CDR3 DNA: TGTGCCAGCAGCTCAGGCGGCCGGGACAGGGGGGCTGAGCAGTTCTTC. It yields the protein CASSSGGRDRGAEQFF.

The V call is TRBV21-1, the J call TRBJ1-5. TRBV21-1 is recorded as a pseudogene. CDR3 length: 17 amino acids. CDR3 sequence: CASSKVAGKGSNQPQHF. CDR3 in DNA: TGTGCCAGCAGCAAAGTTGCGGGGAAAGGTAGCAATCAGCCCCAGCATTTT.

A few counts support this clone. The V and J genes are TRBV7-2 and TRBJ2-2, with D maybe TRBD1 (6 bases). V lost 5 bases and J lost 4, with 14 bases in between. In germline, CDR1 is SGHTA, CDR2 FQGNSA. This CDR3 contains 15 residues. CDR3 sequence: CASSGRQVSTGELFF. CDR3 DNA sequence: TGTGCCAGCAGCGGCCGACAGGTCAGCACCGGGGAGCTGTTTTTT.

This chain joins TRBV19 and TRBJ2-1; D remains ambiguous. Germline CDR1 is LNHDA and CDR2 is SQIVND (reference sequence). V was clipped by 1 base and J by 7 bases, with 2 bases between them. The CDR3 has 11 amino acids. The CDR3 protein is CASSIANEQFF. CDR3 nucleotides: TGTGCCAGTAGTATAGCGAATGAGCAGTTCTTC.

V and J are TRBV5-4 and TRBJ2-5; TRBD2 matches 9 bases. Per germline, CDR1 SGHNT and CDR2 YYREEE (reference sequence). This CDR3 has 15 residues. The V gene end was trimmed by 2 bases and the J gene end by 3 bases; junction bases not matched to a gene: 5. The CDR3 loop reads CASSFSGGPKETQYF. The CDR3 DNA follows: TGTGCCAGCAGCTTCAGCGGGGGGCCGAAAGAGACCCAGTACTTC.

This chain connects TRBV2 to TRBJ1-4; D is uncertain. Per the germline V gene, CDR1 is SNHLY and CDR2 is FYNNEI. CDR3 length: 14 residues. V lost 7 bases and J 8 bases, leaving 17 bases between the germline ends. CDR3 sequence reads: CASTLVFRGEKLFF. The DNA of the CDR3 is TGTGCCAGCACTTTGGTTTTTAGAGGGGAAAAACTGTTTTTT.

This chain's CDR3 is CATSRRASGYEQYF. The CDR3 bases are TGTGCCACCAGCCGGCGGGCTAGCGGTTACGAGCAGTACTTC. The V gene is TRBV15, the J gene TRBJ2-7; TRBD2 aligns across 7 bases. V trimming: 5 bases; J trimming: 4 bases; junction bases outside the gene matches: 8. The CDR3 is 14 amino acids. The germline gives CDR1 LNHNV, CDR2 YYDKDF (reference sequence).

The chain has TRBV14 and TRBJ1-1; D unresolved. CDR3 length: 13 amino acids. Germline-derived CDR1 and CDR2 are SGHDN and FVKESK. The V and J ends lost 0 bases and 8 bases respectively, with 10 bases between them. CDR3 coding DNA: TGTGCCAGCAGCCAAGATGGACCGGGAGAAGCTTTCTTT. Residues: CASSQDGPGEAFF.

The chain combines TRBV10-3 with TRBJ2-7, with D maybe TRBD1 (7 bases). Germline V gives CDR1 ENHRY, CDR2 SYGVKD. The CDR3 contains 16 residues. Trimming cost V 2 bases and J 2 bases, with 16 bases left between them. This CDR3 is CAISEAGQSSAYEQYF. As DNA, the CDR3 is TGTGCCATCAGTGAGGCGGGACAGAGTAGCGCCTACGAGCAGTACTTC.

V usage is TRBV5-1 and J usage is TRBJ1-2, with 7 nucleotides matching TRBD1. Unmatched junction bases numbered 3, after V lost 4 bases and J lost 3 bases. CDR3 size: 13 residues. Germline-derived CDR1 and CDR2 are SGHRS and YFSETQ. The CDR3 spells CASSRGTDYGYTF. The CDR3, as DNA: TGCGCCAGCAGCCGCGGGACAGACTATGGCTACACCTTC.

The V and J genes are TRBV5-6 and TRBJ2-7, with 8 nucleotides matching TRBD1. CDR3 size: 15 residues. The germline gives CDR1 SGHDT, CDR2 YYEEEE. V lost 0 bases, J lost 3 bases, and 5 bases stayed unmatched. The CDR3 DNA reads TGTGCCAGCAGCTTGGCTGGTGGACAGGGCTACGAGCAGTACTTC. Its translation: CASSLAGGQGYEQYF.

This rearrangement joins TRBV4-2 to TRBJ2-1; 7 bases are shared with TRBD1. Germline V gene data show CDR1 as LGHNA and CDR2 as YNFKEQ. The CDR3 totals 15 residues. V shed 4 bases and J 4 bases; nucleotides not matched to a gene: 7. The CDR3 here is CASSPSGQTYNEQFF. The CDR3, as DNA: TGTGCCAGCAGCCCATCGGGACAGACTTACAATGAGCAGTTCTTC.

The chain joins TRBV15 to TRBJ1-4; 8 bases fit TRBD1. The trim removed 2 bases at V and 4 bases at J, leaving 3 bases unmatched. The CDR3 spans 15 residues. The V gene's germline CDR1 is LNHNV and CDR2 YYDKDF (reference sequence). CDR3 in DNA: TGTGCCACCAGCAGACAACAGGGGGATAATGAAAAACTGTTTTTT. Amino acid sequence: CATSRQQGDNEKLFF.

The genes are TRBV7-3 and TRBJ2-1; 8 bases match TRBD1. Trimming at V came to 6 bases and at J to 1 base, leaving 5 bases not matched to a gene. This CDR3 comprises 15 residues. Germline CDR1 reads SGHTA; CDR2 reads FQGTGA. The CDR3 DNA sequence: TGTGCCAGCAGTCCCCAGGGGGCTTCCTACAATGAGCAGTTCTTC. Translated, it gives CASSPQGASYNEQFF.

V usage is TRBV11-3 and J usage is TRBJ1-1, with D tentatively TRBD1 (5 bases). Trimming shortened V by 3 bases and J by 8 bases, and 13 bases separated the two germline ends. This CDR3 comprises 13 residues. The germline CDR1 and CDR2 sequences are SGHNT and YENEEA. The CDR3 region has the DNA TGTGCCAGCAGCTTCGGGGGGGATGGGGAAGCTTTCTTT. Amino acids: CASSFGGDGEAFF.

CDR3 DNA: TGTGCCAGCAGTTACTCGACTAGCGGGAGCACCGGGGAGCTGTTTTTT. This sequence encodes CASSYSTSGSTGELFF. The chain is built from TRBV6-5 and TRBJ2-2; 12 positions match TRBD2. Germline loops: CDR1 MNHEY, CDR2 SVGAGI. The CDR3 length is 16 residues. Losses at the gene ends were 0 bases for V and 4 bases for J; bases not matched to a gene: 0.

The chain couples TRBV6-1 to TRBJ2-7, with 9 bases lining up with TRBD1. Trimming removed 5 bases from V and 5 bases from J; junction bases left unmatched: 10. Germline V CDR1 and CDR2: MNHNS, SASEGT. The CDR3 totals 15 residues. The CDR3 here is CASSWAGQGHHEQYF. The CDR3 DNA follows: TGTGCCAGCAGTTGGGCAGGACAGGGGCATCACGAGCAGTACTTC.

This clone was seen just once. This rearrangement joins TRBV2 to TRBJ2-3; TRBD1 matches 9 bases. This CDR3 comprises 14 residues. The germline gives CDR1 SNHLY, CDR2 FYNNEI. With 10 bases clipped from V and 3 bases from J, the junction kept 8 bases outside the gene matches. The CDR3 bases are TGTGCCACCGCGGGACAGGGTAGAACAGATACGCAGTATTTT. It translates to CATAGQGRTDTQYF.

V gene TRBV27 combines with J gene TRBJ1-1, with D perhaps TRBD1 (5 bases). Germline assignment: CDR1 MNHEY and CDR2 SMNVEV (reference sequence). V lost 6 bases, J lost 5 bases, and 19 bases lay in between. The CDR3 is 15 residues long. The CDR3 spells CASSPGGGRGTEAFF. As DNA, the CDR3 is TGTGCCAGCAGCCCGGGGGGAGGGCGGGGGACTGAAGCTTTCTTT.

The CDR3 bases are TGTGCCAGCTCACCGCGGTTTATAACGGGGGTCGACAATGAGCAGTTCTTC. Translation gives CASSPRFITGVDNEQFF. The rearrangement uses TRBV18 and TRBJ2-1; TRBD2 is a possible D gene (6 bases). Trimming shortened V by 3 bases and J by 5 bases, and 20 bases separated the two germline ends. This CDR3 is 17 amino acids long. Germline loops: CDR1 KGHSH, CDR2 LQKENI.

The rearrangement joins TRBV6-1 to TRBJ2-1, with 10 bases fitting TRBD2. Germline trimming cut 4 bases from V and 4 bases from J; bases unmatched to any gene: 7. Looked up from germline, CDR1 is MNHNS and CDR2 is SASEGT. This CDR3 has 16 residues. CDR3 DNA: TGTGCCAGCAGTGGCGCTCTAGCGGGAGTTTACAATGAGCAGTTCTTC. This sequence encodes CASSGALAGVYNEQFF.

V usage is TRBV4-3 and J usage is TRBJ1-2; TRBD1 might be the D (5 bases). V was shortened by 0 bases and J by 0 bases, with 14 bases between the two germline ends. The CDR3 contains 17 residues. Germline CDR1 and CDR2: LGHNA and YSLEER. CDR3 region: CASSQDSGLLTNYGYTF. For the CDR3, the DNA is TGCGCCAGCAGCCAAGATTCGGGACTGCTGACTAACTATGGCTACACCTTC.

This clone appeared a single time. The genes are TRBV5-1 and TRBJ2-1; 8 nucleotides match TRBD2. The CDR3 has 15 amino acids. Per the germline V gene, CDR1 is SGHRS and CDR2 is YFSETQ. V lost 4 bases, J lost 6 bases, and 9 bases stayed unmatched. Here the CDR3 reads CASSPSGGAFNEQFF. CDR3 sequence (DNA): TGCGCCAGCAGCCCGTCCGGGGGGGCCTTCAATGAGCAGTTCTTC.

The chain has TRBV10-2 and TRBJ2-2; TRBD2 matches at 14 bases. The CDR3 has 19 amino acids. Germline-derived CDR1 and CDR2 are WSHSY and SAAADI. V was clipped by 7 bases and J by 7 bases; unmatched bases: 17. The CDR3 loop reads CASTGRRTSGRLLGGELFF. The DNA for the CDR3 is TGCGCCAGCACAGGCCGCCGGACTAGCGGGAGGTTGTTGGGCGGGGAGCTGTTTTTT.